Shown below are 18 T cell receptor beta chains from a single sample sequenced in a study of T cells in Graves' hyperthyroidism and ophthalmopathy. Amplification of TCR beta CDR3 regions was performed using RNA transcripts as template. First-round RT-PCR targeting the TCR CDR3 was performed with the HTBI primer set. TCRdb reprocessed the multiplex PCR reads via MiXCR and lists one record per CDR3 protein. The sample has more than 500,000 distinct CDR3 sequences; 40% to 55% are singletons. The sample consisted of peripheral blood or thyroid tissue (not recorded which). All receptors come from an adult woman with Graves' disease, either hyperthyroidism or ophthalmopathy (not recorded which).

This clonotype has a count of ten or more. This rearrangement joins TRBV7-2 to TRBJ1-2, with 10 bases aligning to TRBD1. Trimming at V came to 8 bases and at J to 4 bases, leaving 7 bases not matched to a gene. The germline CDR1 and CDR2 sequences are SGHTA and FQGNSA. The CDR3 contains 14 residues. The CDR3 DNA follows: TGTGCCAGCCGTGGGACAGGGGCCTTCTATGGCTACACCTTC. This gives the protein CASRGTGAFYGYTF. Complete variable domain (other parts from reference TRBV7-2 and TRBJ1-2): GAGVSQSPSNKVTEKGKDVELRCDPISGHTALYWYRQSLGQGLEFLIYFQGNSAPDKSGLPSDRFSAERTGGSVSTLTIQRTQQEDSAVYLCASRGTGAFYGYTFGSGTRLTVV.

CDR3 sequence reads: CATKGAGAGELFF. For the CDR3, the DNA is TGTGCCACCAAAGGGGCGGGGGCCGGGGAGCTGTTTTTT. The chain carries TRBV15 and TRBJ2-2; 7 bases are a match to TRBD2. The germline V gene has CDR1 LNHNV and CDR2 YYDKDF (reference sequence). Unmatched junction bases numbered 5, after V lost 7 bases and J lost 6 bases. This CDR3 spans 13 amino acids.

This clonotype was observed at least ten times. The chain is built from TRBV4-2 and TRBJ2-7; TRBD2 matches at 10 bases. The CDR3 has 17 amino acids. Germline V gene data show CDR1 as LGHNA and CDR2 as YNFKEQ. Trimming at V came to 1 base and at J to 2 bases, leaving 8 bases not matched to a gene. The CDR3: CASSQAEAAGGPYEQYF. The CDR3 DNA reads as TGTGCCAGCAGCCAAGCAGAAGCAGCGGGAGGGCCCTACGAGCAGTACTTC.

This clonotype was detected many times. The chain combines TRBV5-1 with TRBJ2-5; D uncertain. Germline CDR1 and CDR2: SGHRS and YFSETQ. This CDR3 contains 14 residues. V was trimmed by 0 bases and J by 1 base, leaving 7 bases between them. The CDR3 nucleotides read TGCGCCAGCAGCTTGGTAACAGTCCAAGAGACCCAGTACTTC. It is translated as CASSLVTVQETQYF.

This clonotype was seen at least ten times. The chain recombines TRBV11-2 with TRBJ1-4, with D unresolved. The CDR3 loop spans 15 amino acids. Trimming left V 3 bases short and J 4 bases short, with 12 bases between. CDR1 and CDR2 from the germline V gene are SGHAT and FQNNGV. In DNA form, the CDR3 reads TGTGCCAGCAGCTTGGGAAAACAGATTAATGAAAAACTGTTTTTT. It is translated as CASSLGKQINEKLFF.

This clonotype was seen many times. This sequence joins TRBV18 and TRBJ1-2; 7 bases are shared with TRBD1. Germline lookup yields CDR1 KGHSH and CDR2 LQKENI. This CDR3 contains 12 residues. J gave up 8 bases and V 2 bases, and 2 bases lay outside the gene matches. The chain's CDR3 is CASSPTGEGYTF. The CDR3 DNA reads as TGTGCCAGCTCACCAACAGGGGAAGGCTACACCTTC.

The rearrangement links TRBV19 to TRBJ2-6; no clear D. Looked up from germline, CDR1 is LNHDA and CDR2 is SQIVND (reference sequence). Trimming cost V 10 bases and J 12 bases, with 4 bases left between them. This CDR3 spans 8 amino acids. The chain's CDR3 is CATFVLTF. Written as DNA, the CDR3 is TGTGCCACCTTCGTCCTGACTTTC.

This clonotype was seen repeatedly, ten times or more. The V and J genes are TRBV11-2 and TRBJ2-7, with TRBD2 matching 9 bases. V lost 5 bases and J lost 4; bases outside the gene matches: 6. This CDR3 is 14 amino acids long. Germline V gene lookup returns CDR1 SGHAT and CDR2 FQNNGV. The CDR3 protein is CASSGLSGRYEQYF. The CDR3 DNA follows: TGTGCCAGCAGCGGACTAAGCGGGAGGTACGAGCAGTACTTC.

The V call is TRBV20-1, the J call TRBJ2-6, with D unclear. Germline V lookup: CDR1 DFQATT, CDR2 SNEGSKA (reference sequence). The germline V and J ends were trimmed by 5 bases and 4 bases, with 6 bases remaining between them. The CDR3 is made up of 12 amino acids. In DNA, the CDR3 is TGCAGTGCTCGTGGGGGGGCCAACGTCCTGACTTTC. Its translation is CSARGGANVLTF.

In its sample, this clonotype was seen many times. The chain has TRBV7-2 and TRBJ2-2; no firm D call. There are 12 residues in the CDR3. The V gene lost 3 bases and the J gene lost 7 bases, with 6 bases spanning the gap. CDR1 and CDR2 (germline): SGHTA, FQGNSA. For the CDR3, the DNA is TGTGCCAGCAGCTTTCGGAGCGGGGAGCTGTTTTTT. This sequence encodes CASSFRSGELFF.

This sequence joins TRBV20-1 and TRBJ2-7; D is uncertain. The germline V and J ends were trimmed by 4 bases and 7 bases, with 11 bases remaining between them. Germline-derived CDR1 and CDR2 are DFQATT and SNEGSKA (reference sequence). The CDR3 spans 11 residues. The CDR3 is CSATPLGEQYF. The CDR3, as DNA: TGCAGTGCTACCCCGTTGGGGGAGCAGTACTTC.

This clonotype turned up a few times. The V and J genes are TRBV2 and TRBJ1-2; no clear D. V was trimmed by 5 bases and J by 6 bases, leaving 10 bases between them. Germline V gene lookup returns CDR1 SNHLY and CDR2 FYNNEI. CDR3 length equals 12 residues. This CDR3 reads CASSSGLNGYTF. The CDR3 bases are TGTGCCAGCAGTTCCGGTCTTAATGGCTACACCTTC.

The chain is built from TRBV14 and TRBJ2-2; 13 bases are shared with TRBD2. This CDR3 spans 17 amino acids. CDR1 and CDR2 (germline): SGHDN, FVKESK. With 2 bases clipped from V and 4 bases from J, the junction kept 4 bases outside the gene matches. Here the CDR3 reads CASSQPLAGGGTGELFF. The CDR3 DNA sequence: TGTGCCAGCAGCCAACCACTAGCGGGAGGGGGCACCGGGGAGCTGTTTTTT.

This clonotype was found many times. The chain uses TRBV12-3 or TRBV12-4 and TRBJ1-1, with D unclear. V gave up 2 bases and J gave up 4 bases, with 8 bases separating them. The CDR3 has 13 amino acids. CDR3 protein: CASSLRLSTEAFF. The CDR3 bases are TGTGCCAGCAGTTTAAGGTTGAGCACTGAAGCTTTCTTT.

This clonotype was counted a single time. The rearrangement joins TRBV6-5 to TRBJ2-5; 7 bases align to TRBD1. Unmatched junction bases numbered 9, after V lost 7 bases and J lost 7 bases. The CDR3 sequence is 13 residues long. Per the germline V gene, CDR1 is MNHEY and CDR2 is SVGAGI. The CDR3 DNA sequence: TGTGCCAGCACCGACAGGGAATGGGTGACCCAGTACTTC. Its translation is CASTDREWVTQYF.

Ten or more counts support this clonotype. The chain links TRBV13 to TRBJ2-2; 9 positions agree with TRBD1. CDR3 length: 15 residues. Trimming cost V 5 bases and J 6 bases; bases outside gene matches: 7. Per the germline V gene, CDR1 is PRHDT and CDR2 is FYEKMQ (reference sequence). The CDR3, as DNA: TGTGCCAGCAGCGCGCGACAGGGGGAGGCCGGGGAGCTGTTTTTT. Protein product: CASSARQGEAGELFF.

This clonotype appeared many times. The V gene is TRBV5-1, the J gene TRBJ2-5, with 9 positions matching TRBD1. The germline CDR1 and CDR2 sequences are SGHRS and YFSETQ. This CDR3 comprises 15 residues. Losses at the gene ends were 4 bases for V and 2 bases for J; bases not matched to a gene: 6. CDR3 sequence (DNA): TGCGCCAGCAGCGTATTACAGGGGGCACAAGAGACCCAGTACTTC. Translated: CASSVLQGAQETQYF.

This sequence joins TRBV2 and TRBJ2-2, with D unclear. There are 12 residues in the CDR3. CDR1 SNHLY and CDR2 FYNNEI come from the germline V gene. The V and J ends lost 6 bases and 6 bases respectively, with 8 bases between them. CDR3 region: CASRELSGELFF. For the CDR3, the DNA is TGTGCCAGCAGGGAGCTGTCCGGGGAGCTGTTTTTT.